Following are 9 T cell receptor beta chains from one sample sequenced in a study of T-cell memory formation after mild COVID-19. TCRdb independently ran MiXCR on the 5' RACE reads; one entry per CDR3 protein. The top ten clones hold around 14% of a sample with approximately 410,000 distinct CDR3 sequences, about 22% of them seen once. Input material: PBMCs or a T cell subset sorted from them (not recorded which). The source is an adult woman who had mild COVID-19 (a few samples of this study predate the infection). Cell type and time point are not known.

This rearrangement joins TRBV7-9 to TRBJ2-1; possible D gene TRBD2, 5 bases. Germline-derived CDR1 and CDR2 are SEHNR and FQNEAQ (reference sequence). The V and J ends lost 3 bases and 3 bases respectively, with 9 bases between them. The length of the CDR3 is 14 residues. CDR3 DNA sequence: TGTGCCAGCAGCTTGGTCCGGGACTACAATGAGCAGTTCTTC. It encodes CASSLVRDYNEQFF.

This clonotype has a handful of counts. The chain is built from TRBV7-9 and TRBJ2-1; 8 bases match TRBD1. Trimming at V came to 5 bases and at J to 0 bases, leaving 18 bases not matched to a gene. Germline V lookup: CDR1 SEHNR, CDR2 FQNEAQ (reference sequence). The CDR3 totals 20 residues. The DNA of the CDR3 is TGTGCCAGCAGCCCGAGGACAGGGTCCAGCAAGGGGAGCTCCTACAATGAGCAGTTCTTC. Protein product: CASSPRTGSSKGSSYNEQFF.

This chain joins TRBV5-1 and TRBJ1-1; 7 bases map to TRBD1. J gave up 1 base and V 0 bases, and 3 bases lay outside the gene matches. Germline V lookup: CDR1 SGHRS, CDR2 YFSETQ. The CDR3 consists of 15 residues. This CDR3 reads CASSLAEGANTEAFF. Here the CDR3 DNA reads TGCGCCAGCAGCTTGGCGGAGGGGGCGAACACTGAAGCTTTCTTT.

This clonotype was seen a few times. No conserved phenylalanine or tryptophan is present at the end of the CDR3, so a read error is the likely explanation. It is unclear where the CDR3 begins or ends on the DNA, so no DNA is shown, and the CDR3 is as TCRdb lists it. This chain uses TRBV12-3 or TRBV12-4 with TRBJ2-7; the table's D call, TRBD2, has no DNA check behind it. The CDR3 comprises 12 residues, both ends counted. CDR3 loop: CASSPALDTIDL.

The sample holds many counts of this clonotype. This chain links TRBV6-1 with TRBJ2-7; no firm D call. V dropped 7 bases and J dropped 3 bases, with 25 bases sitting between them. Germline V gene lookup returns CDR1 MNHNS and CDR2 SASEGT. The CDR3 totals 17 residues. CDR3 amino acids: CASTERWSRNRDYEQYF. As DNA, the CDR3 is TGTGCCAGCACCGAACGGTGGAGTAGGAACAGAGACTACGAGCAGTACTTC.

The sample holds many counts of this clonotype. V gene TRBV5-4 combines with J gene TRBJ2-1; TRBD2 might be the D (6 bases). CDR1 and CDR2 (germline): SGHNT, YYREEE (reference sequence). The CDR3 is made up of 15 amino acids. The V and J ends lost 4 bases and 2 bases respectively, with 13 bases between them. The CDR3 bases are TGTGCCAGCAGCGAAGGCGGGGTTACCTACAATGAGCAGTTCTTC. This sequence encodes CASSEGGVTYNEQFF.

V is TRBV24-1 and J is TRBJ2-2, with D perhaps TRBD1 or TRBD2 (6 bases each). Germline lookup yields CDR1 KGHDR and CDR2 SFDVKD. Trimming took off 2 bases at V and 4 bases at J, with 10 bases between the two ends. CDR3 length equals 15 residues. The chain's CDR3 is CATSDSRGRTGELFF. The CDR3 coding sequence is TGTGCCACCAGTGATTCTCGGGGGCGCACCGGGGAGCTGTTTTTT.

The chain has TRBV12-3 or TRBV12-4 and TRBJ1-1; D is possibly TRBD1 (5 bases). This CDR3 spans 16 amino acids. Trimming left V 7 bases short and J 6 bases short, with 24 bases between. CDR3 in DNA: TGTGCCAGCAATGAGATGGGCCAGGGAAATAAGGCTGAAGCTTTCTTT. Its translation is CASNEMGQGNKAEAFF.

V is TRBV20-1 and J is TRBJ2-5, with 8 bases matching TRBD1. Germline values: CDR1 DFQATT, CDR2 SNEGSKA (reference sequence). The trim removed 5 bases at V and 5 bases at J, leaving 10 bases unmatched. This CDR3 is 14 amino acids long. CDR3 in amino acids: CSAPIGRGQETQYF. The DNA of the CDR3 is TGCAGTGCTCCCATCGGCAGGGGGCAGGAGACCCAGTACTTC.